This entry lists 31 T cell receptor beta chains sequenced from one sample in a study of early T cells in non-severe SARS-CoV-2 infection (dated by TCRdb to about 2021). The library was generated by 5' RACE. The sequencer listed for this sample is NextSeq 500. The raw public reads went through TCRdb reprocessing: fastp at Q25, MiXCR clone calling, in-frame beta chains kept. A single entry per CDR3 protein holds the most common genes and DNA from its merged rows. Present in this sample are around 70,000 distinct CDR3 sequences, 9% to 15% of which were seen just once. The top ten constitute about 1.6% of the sample. Sequenced material: whole blood. These receptors all come from an adult who was a healthcare worker with PCR-confirmed SARS-CoV-2 infection or an uninfected control (not recorded which).

The V call is TRBV6-2 or TRBV6-3, the J call TRBJ2-1; D possibly corresponds to TRBD2 (6 bases). Germline V gives CDR1 MNHEY, CDR2 SVGEGT. The CDR3 has 17 amino acids. The V and J ends lost 2 bases and 0 bases respectively, with 14 bases between them. The CDR3 DNA reads TGTGCCAGCAGTTACGGTGTTAGCGGTAGCTCCTACAATGAGCAGTTCTTC. This gives the protein CASSYGVSGSSYNEQFF.

In this sample, this clonotype turned up many times. CDR3 in amino acids: CASSPQPNSRGSYNEQFF. CDR3 coding DNA: TGCGCCAGCAGCCCCCAACCTAATTCTAGGGGATCCTACAATGAGCAGTTCTTC. This chain uses TRBV5-1 with TRBJ2-1, with D possibly being TRBD1 (5 bases). The CDR3 loop spans 18 amino acids. The V gene lost 4 bases and the J gene lost 1 base, with 21 bases spanning the gap. Germline CDR1 and CDR2: SGHRS and YFSETQ.

This chain connects TRBV6-6 to TRBJ1-1; D unresolved. The CDR3 runs to 14 residues. Trimming took off 0 bases at V and 0 bases at J, with 5 bases between the two ends. Looked up from germline, CDR1 is MNHNY and CDR2 is SVGAGI (reference sequence). The CDR3 spells CASSYSWLNTEAFF. The DNA for the CDR3 is TGTGCCAGCAGTTACTCCTGGCTGAACACTGAAGCTTTCTTT.

This clonotype was detected a few times. This CDR3 reads CASSPEQFF. In nucleotides, the CDR3 is TGTGCCAGCAGCCCCGAGCAGTTCTTC. V and J are TRBV9 and TRBJ2-1, with D unclear. CDR3 length equals 9 residues. The V end was cut by 4 bases, the J end by 10 bases, with 3 bases between. CDR1 is SGDLS and CDR2 is YYNGEE in the germline V gene.

This clonotype has just a few counts. The rearrangement joins TRBV7-9 to TRBJ2-5, with D unresolved. The CDR3 extends over 12 amino acids. Deletions cut 5 bases from V and 1 base from J, with 5 bases between. Germline values: CDR1 SEHNR, CDR2 FQNEAQ (reference sequence). CDR3 amino acids: CASSLTQETQYF. The CDR3, as DNA: TGTGCCAGCAGCCTCACCCAAGAGACCCAGTACTTC. The full variable domain, in which reference TRBV7-9 and TRBJ2-5 provide the parts outside the CDR3, is DTGVSQNPRHKITKRGQNVTFRCDPISEHNRLYWYRQTLGQGPEFLTYFQNEAQLEKSRLLSDRFSAERPKGSFSTLEIQRTEQGDSAMYLCASSLTQETQYFGPGTRLLVL.

Here the CDR3 reads CAISYRVDTEAFF. In DNA form, the CDR3 reads TGTGCCATCAGTTACAGGGTGGACACTGAAGCTTTCTTT. This chain connects TRBV10-3 to TRBJ1-1; maybe TRBD1 (6 bases). Trimming pared 5 bases from V and 3 bases from J, leaving 10 bases between. Germline-derived CDR1 and CDR2 are ENHRY and SYGVKD. The CDR3 spans 13 residues.

This chain links TRBV20-1 with TRBJ2-7; D is uncertain. The ends were cut back, 0 bases at V and 1 base at J, with 4 bases in the middle. Per the germline V gene, CDR1 is DFQATT and CDR2 is SNEGSKA (reference sequence). This CDR3 spans 12 amino acids. In nucleotides, the CDR3 is TGCAGTGCTAGAGATCAGTCCTACGAGCAGTACTTC. It yields the protein CSARDQSYEQYF.

This clonotype was seen ten or more times. V is TRBV6-1 and J is TRBJ2-3, with D possibly being TRBD2 (6 bases). CDR3 length equals 14 residues. Germline CDR1 MNHNS, CDR2 SASEGT. Trimming cost V 11 bases and J 4 bases, with 19 bases left between them. The CDR3 bases are TGTGCCGCGACGCGGGACCTCCTCCCAGATACGCAGTATTTT. Translating it yields CAATRDLLPDTQYF.

CDR3 DNA: TGTGCCAGCTCAGAACGAAGACCGGGACAGGGTGCCGAGCAGTACTTC. This codes for CASSERRPGQGAEQYF. The rearrangement links TRBV18 to TRBJ2-7; TRBD1 agrees at 9 bases. Germline trimming cut 5 bases from V and 6 bases from J; bases unmatched to any gene: 14. The CDR3 contains 16 residues. The germline V gene has CDR1 KGHSH and CDR2 LQKENI.

This clonotype was picked up a small number of times. This chain links TRBV20-1 with TRBJ1-2, with D unresolved. Trimming stripped 6 bases from V and 4 bases from J, with 12 bases between. CDR1 and CDR2 from the germline V gene are DFQATT and SNEGSKA (reference sequence). The CDR3 consists of 12 residues. The CDR3, as DNA: TGCAGTGCCACCGGGATTGCCTATGGCTACACCTTC. Translating it yields CSATGIAYGYTF.

This clonotype appeared many times. This rearrangement joins TRBV12-3 or TRBV12-4 to TRBJ2-3; a possible D gene is TRBD2 (7 bases). Trimming removed 1 base at V and 4 bases at J, with 9 bases between. There are 14 residues in the CDR3. CDR3 sequence (DNA): TGTGCCAGCAGTTTAGTGGGGGGGCCAGATACGCAGTATTTT. It specifies CASSLVGGPDTQYF.

The V gene is TRBV28, the J gene TRBJ1-4; perhaps TRBD1 as D (5 bases). There are 14 residues in the CDR3. Trimming removed 5 bases from V and 10 bases from J, with 17 bases in between. Germline CDR1 MDHEN, CDR2 SYDVKM. Written as DNA, the CDR3 is TGTGCCAGCAGTCCGGGACGGAGAAACGGAAAACTGTTTTTT. This translates into CASSPGRRNGKLFF.

V is TRBV7-6 and J is TRBJ2-2; 9 bases align to TRBD1. CDR3 length equals 17 residues. CDR1 is SGHVS, CDR2 FNYEAQ, per germline. Losses at the gene ends were 2 bases for V and 1 base for J; bases not matched to a gene: 5. The CDR3 sequence is CASSLFGGQGNTGELFF. The CDR3 DNA reads as TGTGCCAGCAGCTTATTCGGGGGACAGGGGAACACCGGGGAGCTGTTTTTT.

This clonotype was picked up many times. The rearrangement joins TRBV5-5 to TRBJ1-1; no firm D call. The CDR3 runs 15 residues. With 0 bases removed from V and 2 bases from J, the gap between germline ends came to 11 bases. CDR1 is SGHKS, CDR2 YYEKEE, per germline (reference sequence). The CDR3 nucleotides read TGTGCCAGCAGCTTGGTCGGGCCCTTCAACACTGAAGCTTTCTTT. Amino acids: CASSLVGPFNTEAFF.

This clonotype has a count of ten or more. This chain joins TRBV14 and TRBJ1-2; TRBD1 is a possible D gene (5 bases). The CDR3 consists of 16 residues. V lost 0 bases to trimming and J lost 6 bases, with 17 bases between them. Germline CDR1 is SGHDN and CDR2 is FVKESK. The CDR3, as DNA: TGTGCCAGCAGCCAAGATCCGGCAGGGACGGAAGATGGCTACACCTTC. Translating it yields CASSQDPAGTEDGYTF.

This clonotype turned up a few times. The chain has TRBV5-4 and TRBJ2-3; 11 bases fit TRBD2. The CDR3 spans 18 residues. V trimming: 5 bases; J trimming: 1 base; junction bases outside the gene matches: 12. CDR1 and CDR2 from the germline V gene are SGHNT and YYREEE (reference sequence). The CDR3 reads CASRAGTSGNLRTDTQYF. The CDR3, as DNA: TGTGCCAGCAGAGCCGGGACTAGCGGCAACCTCCGCACAGATACGCAGTATTTT.

Ten or more counts support this clonotype. The chain combines TRBV20-1 with TRBJ1-1; D uncertain. This CDR3 contains 9 residues. Germline loops: CDR1 DFQATT, CDR2 SNEGSKA (reference sequence). Between the trimmed V and J ends, which lost 5 bases and 10 bases, there was a span of 8 bases. DNA of the CDR3: TGCAGTGCTTTAAAAGGAGCTTTCTTT. Translation gives CSALKGAFF.

In this sample, this clonotype turned up many times. The CDR3 protein is CSVGQGGLARGYTF. In DNA form, the CDR3 reads TGCAGCGTTGGCCAAGGGGGCTTAGCGAGGGGCTACACCTTC. The V and J genes are TRBV29-1 and TRBJ1-2; TRBD1 matches 7 bases. This CDR3 spans 14 amino acids. J gave up 8 bases and V 4 bases, and 13 bases lay outside the gene matches. Germline V gives CDR1 SQVTM, CDR2 ANQGSEA.

This clonotype was detected many times. The V and J genes are TRBV29-1 and TRBJ1-1, with D hard to call. Per germline, CDR1 SQVTM and CDR2 ANQGSEA. V was clipped by 1 base and J by 4 bases, with 16 bases between them. The CDR3 runs to 15 residues. CDR3 coding DNA: TGCAGCGTTGAAGTCCGGGTGACGGGGAGCACTGAAGCTTTCTTT. It translates to CSVEVRVTGSTEAFF.

CDR3: CSVEVDTQYF. CDR3 sequence (DNA): TGCAGCGTTGAGGTAGATACGCAGTATTTT. The chain employs TRBV29-1 and TRBJ2-3; D remains unclear. The CDR3 contains 10 residues. V was shortened by 3 bases and J by 5 bases, with 3 bases between the two germline ends. Germline V gene sequence: CDR1 SQVTM, CDR2 ANQGSEA.

This clonotype came up a few times. The chain's CDR3 is CASNIQGTLYEQYF. Here the CDR3 DNA reads TGTGCCAGCAATATACAGGGGACCCTCTACGAGCAGTACTTC. V is TRBV11-2 and J is TRBJ2-7; the match to TRBD1 covers 7 bases. V was pared by 7 bases and J by 3 bases, with 9 bases of the junction left unmatched. Per the germline V gene, CDR1 is SGHAT and CDR2 is FQNNGV. The CDR3 is made up of 14 amino acids.

This clonotype has a count of ten or more. The chain carries TRBV6-5 and TRBJ1-2; the match to TRBD1 covers 9 bases. V dropped 5 bases and J dropped 1; count of bases not matched to a gene: 14. Germline V lookup: CDR1 MNHEY, CDR2 SVGAGI. CDR3 length: 18 amino acids. The CDR3 reads CASSPLYRGQGNNYGYTF. Written as DNA, the CDR3 is TGTGCCAGCAGTCCCCTTTACCGAGGACAGGGGAATAACTATGGCTACACCTTC.

This clonotype was observed a handful of times. The V and J genes are TRBV12-3 or TRBV12-4 and TRBJ2-7; D may be TRBD1 (7 bases). CDR3 length equals 13 residues. Deletions cut 2 bases from V and 3 bases from J, with 8 bases between. CDR3 nucleotide sequence: TGTGCCAGCAGTTTACAGGGGGGCTACGAGCAGTACTTC. Residues: CASSLQGGYEQYF.

The chain joins TRBV6-4 to TRBJ1-2, with a tentative D call TRBD1 (6 bases). Trimming stripped 3 bases from V and 4 bases from J, with 15 bases between. CDR1 and CDR2 (germline): MRHNA, SNTAGT. This CDR3 spans 15 amino acids. The CDR3 DNA is TGTGCCAGCAGTGAGTACAGGGCAATTCTCTATGGCTACACCTTC. Its translation: CASSEYRAILYGYTF.

This clonotype turned up a few times. The genes are TRBV11-2 and TRBJ2-1, with D hard to call. V lost 1 base and J 9 bases, leaving 16 bases between the germline ends. The CDR3 contains 15 residues. Germline CDR1 reads SGHAT; CDR2 reads FQNNGV. The CDR3 sequence is CASSLVPGRVSEQFF. The CDR3 region has the DNA TGTGCCAGCAGCTTAGTTCCGGGTCGAGTGAGTGAGCAGTTCTTC.

This chain uses TRBV19 with TRBJ2-6; 10 nucleotides line up with TRBD2. CDR3 length equals 18 residues. Germline-derived CDR1 and CDR2 are LNHDA and SQIVND (reference sequence). The junction had 7 bases not matched to a gene; V was cut back by 5 bases and J by 0 bases. The CDR3 spells CASSPPLAGSSGANVLTF. CDR3 DNA sequence: TGTGCCAGTAGTCCCCCACTAGCGGGGAGCTCTGGGGCCAACGTCCTGACTTTC.

The DNA for the CDR3 is TGTGCCTGGAGTGAGGGACTAGCGGGGGTGAGCGAGCAGTACTTC. It specifies CAWSEGLAGVSEQYF. This chain links TRBV30 with TRBJ2-7, with 14 bases that match TRBD2. From germline, CDR1 is GTSNPN and CDR2 SVGIG (reference sequence). The CDR3 length is 15 residues. Trimming took 1 base from V and 6 from J; bases not matched to a gene: 5.

This clonotype was detected ten times or more. V usage is TRBV12-3 or TRBV12-4 and J usage is TRBJ1-5; D remains unclear. This CDR3 is built from 13 residues. V was pared by 8 bases and J by 4 bases, with 12 bases between. CDR3 DNA: TGTGCCAGCCGCAGGAACATTAATCAGCCCCAGCATTTT. This sequence encodes CASRRNINQPQHF.

The V and J genes are TRBV30 and TRBJ2-3; D remains ambiguous. The germline V gene has CDR1 GTSNPN and CDR2 SVGIG (reference sequence). V lost 4 bases to trimming and J lost 4 bases, with 12 bases between them. This CDR3 comprises 13 residues. The CDR3 protein is CAWTPSWADTQYF. CDR3 coding DNA: TGTGCCTGGACCCCGTCATGGGCAGATACGCAGTATTTT.

The genes are TRBV20-1 and TRBJ2-5; D gene ambiguous. Per the germline V gene, CDR1 is DFQATT and CDR2 is SNEGSKA (reference sequence). Deletions cut 1 base from V and 5 bases from J, with 17 bases between. This CDR3 has 15 residues. Here the CDR3 reads CSARVPGTRRETQYF. CDR3 coding DNA: TGCAGTGCTAGAGTCCCCGGAACGAGGCGGGAGACCCAGTACTTC.

The chain joins TRBV18 to TRBJ1-3; TRBD1 agrees at 8 bases. The trim removed 8 bases at V and 0 bases at J, leaving 12 bases unmatched. The germline CDR1 and CDR2 sequences are KGHSH and LQKENI. The CDR3 covers 17 residues. CDR3 bases: TGTGCCAGCGCCACCGGGACAGGAACCAACTCTGGAAACACCATATATTTT. Its protein is CASATGTGTNSGNTIYF.